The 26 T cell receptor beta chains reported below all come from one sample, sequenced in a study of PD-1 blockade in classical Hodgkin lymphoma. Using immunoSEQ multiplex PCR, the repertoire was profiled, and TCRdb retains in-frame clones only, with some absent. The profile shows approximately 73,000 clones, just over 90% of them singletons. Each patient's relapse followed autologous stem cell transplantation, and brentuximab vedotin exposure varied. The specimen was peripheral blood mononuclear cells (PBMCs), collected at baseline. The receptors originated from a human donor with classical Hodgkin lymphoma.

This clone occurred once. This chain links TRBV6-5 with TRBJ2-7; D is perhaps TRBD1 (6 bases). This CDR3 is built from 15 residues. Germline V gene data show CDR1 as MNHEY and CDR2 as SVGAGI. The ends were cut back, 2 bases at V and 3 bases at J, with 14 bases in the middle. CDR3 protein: CASSYEGQGYYEQYF. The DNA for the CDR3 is TGTGCCAGCAGTTACGAGGGCCAGGGGTACTACGAGCAGTACTTC.

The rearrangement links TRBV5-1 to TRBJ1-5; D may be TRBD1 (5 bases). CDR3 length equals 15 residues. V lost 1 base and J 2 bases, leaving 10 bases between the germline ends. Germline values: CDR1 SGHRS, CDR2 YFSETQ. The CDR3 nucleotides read TGCGCCAGCAGCTTGATGGGGACGGGCAATCAGCCCCAGCATTTT. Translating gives CASSLMGTGNQPQHF.

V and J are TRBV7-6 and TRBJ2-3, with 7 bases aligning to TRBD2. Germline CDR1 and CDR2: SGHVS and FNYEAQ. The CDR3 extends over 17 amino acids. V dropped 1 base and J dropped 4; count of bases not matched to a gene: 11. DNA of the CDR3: TGTGCCAGCAGCTTAGGAGGGAGGGCCATTCTTCCAGATACGCAGTATTTT. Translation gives CASSLGGRAILPDTQYF.

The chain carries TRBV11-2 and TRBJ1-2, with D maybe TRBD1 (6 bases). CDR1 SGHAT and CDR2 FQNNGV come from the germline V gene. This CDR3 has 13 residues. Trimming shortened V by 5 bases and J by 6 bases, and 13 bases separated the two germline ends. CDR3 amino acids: CASSPTAGDGYTF. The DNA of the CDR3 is TGTGCCAGCAGCCCAACCGCAGGGGATGGCTACACCTTC.

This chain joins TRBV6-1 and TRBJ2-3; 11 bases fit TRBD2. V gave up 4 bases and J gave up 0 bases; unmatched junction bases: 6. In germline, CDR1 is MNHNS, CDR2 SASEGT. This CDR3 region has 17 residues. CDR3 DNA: TGTGCCAGCAGTGCTAGCGGGGGGCCTACGAGCACAGATACGCAGTATTTT. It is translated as CASSASGGPTSTDTQYF.

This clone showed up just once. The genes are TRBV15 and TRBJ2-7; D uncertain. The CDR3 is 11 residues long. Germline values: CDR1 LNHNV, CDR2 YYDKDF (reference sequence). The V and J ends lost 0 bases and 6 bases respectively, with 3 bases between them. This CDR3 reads CATSRDIEQYF. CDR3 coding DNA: TGTGCCACCAGCAGAGATATCGAGCAGTACTTC.

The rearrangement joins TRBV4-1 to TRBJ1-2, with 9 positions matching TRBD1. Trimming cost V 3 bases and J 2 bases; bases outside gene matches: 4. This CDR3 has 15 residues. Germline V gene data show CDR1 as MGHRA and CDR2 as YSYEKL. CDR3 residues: CASSHKDRGNYGYTF. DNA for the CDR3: TGCGCCAGCAGCCACAAAGACAGGGGGAACTATGGCTACACCTTC.

The CDR3 sequence is CASSQDSSGGLGTQYF. The CDR3 nucleotides read TGCGCCAGCAGCCAAGATTCGAGCGGGGGGTTAGGGACCCAGTACTTC. The chain joins TRBV4-3 to TRBJ2-5; 9 bases are a match to TRBD2. CDR1 is LGHNA, CDR2 YSLEER, per germline. This CDR3 has 16 residues. V was pared by 0 bases and J by 7 bases, with 9 bases of the junction left unmatched.

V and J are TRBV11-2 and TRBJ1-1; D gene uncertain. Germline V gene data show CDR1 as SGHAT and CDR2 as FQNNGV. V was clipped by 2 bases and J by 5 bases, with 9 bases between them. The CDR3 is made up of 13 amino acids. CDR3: CASSLTGRTEAFF. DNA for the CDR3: TGTGCCAGCAGCTTAACTGGACGTACTGAAGCTTTCTTT.

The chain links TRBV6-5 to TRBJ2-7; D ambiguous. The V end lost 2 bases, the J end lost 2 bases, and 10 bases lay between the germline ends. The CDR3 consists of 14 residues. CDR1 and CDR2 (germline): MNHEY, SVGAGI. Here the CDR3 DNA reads TGTGCCAGCAGTTACCGAGTTCCCGCCTACGAGCAGTACTTC. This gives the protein CASSYRVPAYEQYF.

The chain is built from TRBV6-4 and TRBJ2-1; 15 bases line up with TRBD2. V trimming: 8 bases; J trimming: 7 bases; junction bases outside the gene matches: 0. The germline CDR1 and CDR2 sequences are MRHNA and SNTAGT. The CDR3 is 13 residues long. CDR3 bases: TGTGCCAGCGGGACTAGCGGGAGGAATGAGCAGTTCTTC. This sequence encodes CASGTSGRNEQFF.

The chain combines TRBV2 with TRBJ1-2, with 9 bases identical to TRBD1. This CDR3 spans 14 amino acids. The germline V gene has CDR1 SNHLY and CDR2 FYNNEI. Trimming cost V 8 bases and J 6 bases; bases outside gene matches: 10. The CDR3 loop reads CASLPGQGYDGYTF. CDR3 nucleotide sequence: TGTGCCAGCTTACCGGGACAGGGTTACGATGGCTACACCTTC.

DNA for the CDR3: TGCAGCGCTAAGACAGGGAGGACCGGCGCTAATGAAAAACTGTTTTTT. Its translation is CSAKTGRTGANEKLFF. The chain couples TRBV29-1 to TRBJ1-4; the match to TRBD1 covers 7 bases. This CDR3 has 16 amino acids. Germline CDR1 is SQVTM and CDR2 is ANQGSEA. The trim removed 7 bases at V and 3 bases at J, leaving 14 bases unmatched.

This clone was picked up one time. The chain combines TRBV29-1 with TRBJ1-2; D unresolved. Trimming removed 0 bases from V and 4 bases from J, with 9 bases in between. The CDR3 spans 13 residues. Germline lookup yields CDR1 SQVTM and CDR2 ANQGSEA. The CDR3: CSVEESILYGYTF. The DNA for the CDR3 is TGCAGCGTTGAAGAATCGATCCTCTATGGCTACACCTTC.

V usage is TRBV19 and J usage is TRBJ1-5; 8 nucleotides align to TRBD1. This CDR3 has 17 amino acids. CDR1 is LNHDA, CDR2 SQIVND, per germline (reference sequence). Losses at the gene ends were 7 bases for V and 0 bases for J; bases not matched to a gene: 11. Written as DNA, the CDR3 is TGTGCCAGTATGATTCAGGGGGCGGCTAGTAGCAATCAGCCCCAGCATTTT. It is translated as CASMIQGAASSNQPQHF.

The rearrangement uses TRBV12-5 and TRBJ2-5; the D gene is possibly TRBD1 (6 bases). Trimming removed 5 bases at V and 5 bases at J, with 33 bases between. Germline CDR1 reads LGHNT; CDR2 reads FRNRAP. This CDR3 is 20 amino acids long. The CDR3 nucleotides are TGTGCTAGTGGTATGGGTACTATTTTAGGCCTTCAGGGGAGAAAGGAGACCCAGTACTTC. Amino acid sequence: CASGMGTILGLQGRKETQYF.

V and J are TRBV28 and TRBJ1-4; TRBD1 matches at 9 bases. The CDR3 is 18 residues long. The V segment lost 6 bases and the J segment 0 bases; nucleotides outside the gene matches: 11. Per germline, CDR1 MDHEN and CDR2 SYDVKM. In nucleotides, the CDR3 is TGTGCCAGCAGCTACCAACCGGGACAGGGCGCAACTAATGAAAAACTGTTTTTT. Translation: CASSYQPGQGATNEKLFF.

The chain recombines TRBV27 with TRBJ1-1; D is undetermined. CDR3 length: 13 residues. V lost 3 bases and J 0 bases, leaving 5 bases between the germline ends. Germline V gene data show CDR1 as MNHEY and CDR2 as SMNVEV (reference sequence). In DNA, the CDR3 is TGTGCCAGCAGTTTGTCTTTGAACACTGAAGCTTTCTTT. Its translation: CASSLSLNTEAFF.

The CDR3 sequence: CASSIRKRGSGNQPQHF. In DNA, the CDR3 is TGTGCCAGTAGCATCCGAAAAAGGGGTTCGGGCAATCAGCCCCAGCATTTT. The chain couples TRBV19 to TRBJ1-5; TRBD1 is a possible D gene (5 bases). V was trimmed by 6 bases and J by 2 bases, leaving 20 bases between them. The length of the CDR3 is 17 residues. CDR1 is LNHDA, CDR2 SQIVND, per germline (reference sequence).

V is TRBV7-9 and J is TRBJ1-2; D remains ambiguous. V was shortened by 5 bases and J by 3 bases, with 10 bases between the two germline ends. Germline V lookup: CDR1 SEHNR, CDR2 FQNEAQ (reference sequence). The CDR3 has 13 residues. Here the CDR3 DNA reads TGTGCCAGCAGCCCCGGGCGCGACTATGGCTACACCTTC. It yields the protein CASSPGRDYGYTF.

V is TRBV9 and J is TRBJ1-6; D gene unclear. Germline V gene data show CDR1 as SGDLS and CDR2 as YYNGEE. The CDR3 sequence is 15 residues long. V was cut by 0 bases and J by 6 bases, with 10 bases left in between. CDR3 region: CASSVDAGANSPLHF. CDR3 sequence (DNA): TGTGCCAGCAGCGTAGACGCAGGAGCTAATTCACCCCTCCACTTT.

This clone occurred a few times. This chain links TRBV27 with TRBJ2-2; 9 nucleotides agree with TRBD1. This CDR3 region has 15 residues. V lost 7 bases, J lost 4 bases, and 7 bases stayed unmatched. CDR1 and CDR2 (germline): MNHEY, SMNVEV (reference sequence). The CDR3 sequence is CASTVTGGGTGELFF. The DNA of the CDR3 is TGTGCCAGCACTGTGACAGGGGGAGGCACCGGGGAGCTGTTTTTT.

Here the CDR3 DNA reads TGTGCCAGCAGTCTAGGCAGGGGTATGAACACTGAAGCTTTCTTT. Translation gives CASSLGRGMNTEAFF. The chain employs TRBV6-1 and TRBJ1-1, with TRBD1 as a possible D gene (6 bases). V lost 5 bases and J lost 0, with 13 bases in between. The germline gives CDR1 MNHNS, CDR2 SASEGT. This CDR3 region has 15 residues.

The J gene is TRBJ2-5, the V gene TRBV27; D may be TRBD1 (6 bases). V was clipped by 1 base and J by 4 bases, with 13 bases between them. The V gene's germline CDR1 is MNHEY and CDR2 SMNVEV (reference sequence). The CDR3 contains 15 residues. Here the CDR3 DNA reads TGTGCCAGCAGTTTATTGGGGGCAGGGGTAGAGACCCAGTACTTC. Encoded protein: CASSLLGAGVETQYF.

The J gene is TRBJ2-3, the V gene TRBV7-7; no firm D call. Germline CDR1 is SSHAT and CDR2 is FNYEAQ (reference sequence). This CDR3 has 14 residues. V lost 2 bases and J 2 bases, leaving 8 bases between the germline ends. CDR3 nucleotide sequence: TGTGCCAGCAGCTTAAACTCGGTCACAGATACGCAGTATTTT. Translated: CASSLNSVTDTQYF.

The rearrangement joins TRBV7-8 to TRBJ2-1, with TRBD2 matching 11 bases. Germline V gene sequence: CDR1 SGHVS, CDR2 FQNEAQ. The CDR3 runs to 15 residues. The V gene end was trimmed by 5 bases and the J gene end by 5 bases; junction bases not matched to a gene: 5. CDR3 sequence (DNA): TGTGCCAGCAGCACGCCGGGACTAGCGGACAATGAGCAGTTCTTC. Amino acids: CASSTPGLADNEQFF.